The 8 T cell receptor beta chains given below trace back to one sample, sequenced in a study of T-cell reconstitution after alpha-beta-depleted transplantation in children. Unique molecular identifiers featured in how the TCRbeta library was prepared. One entry per CDR3 protein, called by TCRdb with MiXCR from the PCR reads. The sample consists of 90,000 to 100,000 distinct CDR3 sequences, less than 25% of them appearing once. Sequenced material: PBMCs, taken before TCRalphabeta/CD19-depleted stem cell transplant. The receptors derive from a boy between 2 and 15 years old with acute lymphoblastic leukemia, due to receive a stem cell transplant.

This clonotype was recorded many times. CDR3 sequence: CASSSRGAGKKHTEAFF. The DNA for the CDR3 is TGTGCCAGCAGCTCCCGGGGAGCCGGAAAGAAGCACACTGAAGCTTTCTTT. The J gene is TRBJ1-1, the V gene TRBV13, with D unresolved. The germline gives CDR1 PRHDT, CDR2 FYEKMQ (reference sequence). The CDR3 is made up of 17 amino acids. V was trimmed by 4 bases and J by 3 bases, leaving 21 bases between them.

The V call is TRBV15, the J call TRBJ1-5; D uncertain. V was pared by 0 bases and J by 7 bases, with 7 bases between. This CDR3 comprises 13 residues. The germline gives CDR1 LNHNV, CDR2 YYDKDF (reference sequence). The CDR3 coding sequence is TGTGCCACCAGCAGAGATTCTCTCCAGCCCCAGCATTTT. Its translation: CATSRDSLQPQHF.

This clonotype was observed many times. The chain's CDR3 is CASSLTEGAYEQYF. The CDR3, as DNA: TGCGCCAGCAGCTTAACCGAAGGGGCCTACGAGCAGTACTTC. V usage is TRBV5-1 and J usage is TRBJ2-7; a possible D gene is TRBD1 (5 bases). Trimming stripped 2 bases from V and 2 bases from J, with 11 bases between. CDR1 is SGHRS and CDR2 is YFSETQ in the germline V gene. The CDR3 covers 14 residues.

This clonotype has a single count. The rearrangement links TRBV6-5 to TRBJ2-1; 7 positions agree with TRBD1. From germline, CDR1 is MNHEY and CDR2 SVGAGI. J was trimmed by 4 bases and V by 4 bases; bases with no gene match: 13. The CDR3 covers 17 residues. CDR3 amino acids: CASSSLRQGAPYNEQFF. The CDR3 DNA follows: TGTGCCAGCAGTTCCCTACGACAGGGAGCCCCGTACAATGAGCAGTTCTTC.

This rearrangement joins TRBV27 to TRBJ2-1; D is undetermined. V gave up 5 bases and J gave up 2 bases, with 10 bases separating them. This CDR3 spans 14 amino acids. From germline, CDR1 is MNHEY and CDR2 SMNVEV (reference sequence). CDR3 residues: CASSPTTTYNEQFF. In DNA, the CDR3 is TGTGCCAGCAGTCCCACAACTACCTACAATGAGCAGTTCTTC.

This clonotype has only a few counts. The chain joins TRBV29-1 to TRBJ2-7, with D perhaps TRBD1 (5 bases). CDR1 is SQVTM, CDR2 ANQGSEA, per germline. This CDR3 region has 14 residues. V gave up 5 bases and J gave up 6 bases, with 20 bases separating them. The CDR3 is CSVRKQETEGEQYF. The DNA for the CDR3 is TGCAGCGTTCGTAAACAGGAAACTGAAGGCGAGCAGTACTTC.

This clonotype was observed many times. The chain links TRBV5-5 to TRBJ2-3; 10 bases line up with TRBD2. Germline lookup yields CDR1 SGHKS and CDR2 YYEKEE (reference sequence). V shed 3 bases, J shed 3 bases, and the junction held 7 bases outside the gene matches. This CDR3 is built from 16 residues. CDR3 in DNA: TGTGCCAGCAGCTACATGTTAGCGGGAGGTACAGATACGCAGTATTTT. It is translated as CASSYMLAGGTDTQYF.

The chain recombines TRBV7-8 with TRBJ2-4; the D is unclear. The CDR3 is made up of 18 amino acids. Trimming stripped 2 bases from V and 0 bases from J, with 17 bases between. Germline CDR1 and CDR2: SGHVS and FQNEAQ. CDR3 in amino acids: CASSLHRHLREAKNIQYF. The DNA of the CDR3 is TGTGCCAGCAGCTTACATAGACATCTTAGGGAAGCCAAAAACATTCAGTACTTC.